This record covers a single TCR beta chain. The antigen is not known. The entry originates in a study of OX40 agonist ivuxolimab in advanced cancers. Overall study: Patients received intravenous ivuxolimab every 2 weeks at 0.01 to 10 mg/kg.

A history of autoimmune disease or systemic immunosuppression excluded patients. This CDR3 has 14 amino acids. CDR1 and CDR2 from the germline V gene are SNHLY and FYNNEI. Trimming took off 8 bases at V and 0 bases at J, with 13 bases between the two ends. Regarding the study as a whole: The specificity for antigen of the expanded peripheral T cells was not determined. Within 6 weeks, CD4+ and CD8+ blood T cells expanded clonally at 0.1 to 3.0 mg/kg.

Profiling relied on immunoSEQ multiplex PCR, and the TCRdb table lists in-frame clones only, not all of them. The sample includes some 44,000 clones, around 80% of them seen just once. The source was CD4+ or CD8+ T cells sorted from blood, collected in a trial of the OX40 agonist ivuxolimab. The chain is built from TRBV2 and TRBJ1-1; D perhaps matches TRBD1 (5 bases). This clonotype originated in an adult with an advanced solid tumor such as melanoma, head and neck, liver or kidney cancer. The chain's CDR3 is CASSGTQLNTEAFF. In DNA, the CDR3 is TGTGCCAGCTCGGGGACGCAGTTGAACACTGAAGCTTTCTTT. The full variable domain, rest sourced from reference TRBV2 and TRBJ1-1, is EPEVTQTPSHQVTQMGQEVILRCVPISNHLYFYWYRQILGQKVEFLVSFYNNEISEKSEIFDDQFSVERPDGSNFTLKIRSTKLEDSAMYFCASSGTQLNTEAFFGQGTRLTVV.